A single sample gave rise to the 21 T cell receptor beta chains below, sequenced in a study of blood T cell repertoires in COVID-19. The repertoire was sequenced with immunoSEQ multiplex PCR; TCRdb's copy has only in-frame clones and lacks some. The repertoire holds 320,000 or so clones, with less than 85% as singletons. Sequenced material: PBMCs or T cells enriched from blood (not recorded which). The receptor set was obtained from a woman in her twenties or thirties who had been exposed to COVID-19.

This chain joins TRBV27 and TRBJ1-1; TRBD1 aligns across 7 bases. Losses at the gene ends were 5 bases for V and 4 bases for J; bases not matched to a gene: 13. CDR3 size: 16 residues. Germline V gene data show CDR1 as MNHEY and CDR2 as SMNVEV (reference sequence). In DNA, the CDR3 is TGTGCCAGCAGTAAGGGGGCAGCCCCTCTTAGCACTGAAGCTTTCTTT. Amino acid sequence: CASSKGAAPLSTEAFF.

The gene calls are TRBV4-3 and TRBJ1-1; D perhaps matches TRBD1 (6 bases). Germline CDR1 is LGHNA and CDR2 is YSLEER. The CDR3 extends over 16 amino acids. Between the trimmed V and J ends, which lost 5 bases and 3 bases, there was a span of 19 bases. CDR3 in DNA: TGCGCCAGCAGCTTCCTCCTCGGGGACAAGGACACTGAAGCTTTCTTT. It yields the protein CASSFLLGDKDTEAFF.

The chain joins TRBV5-1 to TRBJ1-2, with 10 nucleotides matching TRBD1. The CDR3 loop spans 14 amino acids. Germline V gene sequence: CDR1 SGHRS, CDR2 YFSETQ. V was pared by 3 bases and J by 8 bases, with 7 bases of the junction left unmatched. As DNA, the CDR3 is TGCGCCAGCAGCTGGGATGACAGGGGGCAAGGCTACACCTTC. Translation gives CASSWDDRGQGYTF.

This rearrangement joins TRBV29-1 to TRBJ2-5; weak D call: TRBD2 (5 bases). Germline CDR1 is SQVTM and CDR2 is ANQGSEA. The CDR3 spans 13 residues. V lost 4 bases to trimming and J lost 1 base, with 10 bases between them. The CDR3 here is CSVVSGLQETQYF. The CDR3 nucleotides read TGCAGCGTTGTTTCCGGACTCCAAGAGACCCAGTACTTC.

This sequence joins TRBV7-8 and TRBJ2-7; 11 bases align to TRBD2. CDR1 is SGHVS and CDR2 is FQNEAQ in the germline V gene. V was clipped by 6 bases and J by 2 bases; unmatched bases: 3. This CDR3 region has 14 residues. Here the CDR3 reads CASSSLAGAYEQYF. The CDR3 region has the DNA TGTGCCAGCAGTTCACTAGCGGGAGCCTACGAGCAGTACTTC.

The chain is built from TRBV30 and TRBJ2-2; tentative D call: TRBD1 (6 bases). Germline values: CDR1 GTSNPN, CDR2 SVGIG (reference sequence). CDR3 length equals 15 residues. V lost 0 bases and J lost 6, with 14 bases in between. The chain's CDR3 is CAWSVSYGGSGELFF. In DNA form, the CDR3 reads TGTGCCTGGAGTGTCTCGTATGGGGGCTCCGGGGAGCTGTTTTTT. Using reference TRBV30 and TRBJ2-2 for the parts outside the CDR3, the full variable domain is SQTIHQWPATLVQPVGSPLSLECTVEGTSNPNLYWYRQAAGRGLQLLFYSVGIGQISSEVPQNLSASRPQDRQFILSSKKLLLSDSGFYLCAWSVSYGGSGELFFGEGSRLTVL.

Here the CDR3 DNA reads TGTGCCAGCAGCTACTCATCTCAGGGGCGAGGGGGCTACACCTTC. It translates to CASSYSSQGRGGYTF. The rearrangement uses TRBV2 and TRBJ1-2; D might be TRBD1 (6 bases). The germline V and J ends were trimmed by 6 bases and 8 bases, with 22 bases remaining between them. Germline CDR1 is SNHLY and CDR2 is FYNNEI. The length of the CDR3 is 15 residues.

This chain joins TRBV28 and TRBJ1-2; the D is unclear. Trimming removed 7 bases from V and 14 bases from J, with 11 bases in between. In germline, CDR1 is MDHEN, CDR2 SYDVKM. The CDR3 covers 9 residues. CDR3 nucleotide sequence: TGTGCCAGCACCCAGCCAGGAACCTTC. It specifies CASTQPGTF.

V is TRBV5-4 and J is TRBJ1-5; possibly TRBD1 for D (5 bases). This CDR3 region has 16 residues. The V end was cut by 0 bases, the J end by 3 bases, with 13 bases between. CDR1 SGHNT and CDR2 YYREEE come from the germline V gene (reference sequence). The CDR3 DNA is TGTGCCAGCAGCTTGGACGGGTACAGGAACAATCAGCCCCAGCATTTT. This translates into CASSLDGYRNNQPQHF.

The rearrangement joins TRBV19 to TRBJ2-1; 10 nucleotides line up with TRBD2. Germline V CDR1 and CDR2: LNHDA, SQIVND (reference sequence). CDR3 length: 15 residues. The ends lost 6 bases at V and 5 bases at J; junction bases unmatched: 7. The CDR3 DNA reads as TGTGCCAGTAGCCGCCCCGGACTAGCGGACAATGAGCAGTTCTTC. Amino acids: CASSRPGLADNEQFF.

This rearrangement joins TRBV7-2 to TRBJ2-7, with 8 positions matching TRBD2. This CDR3 is built from 15 residues. The germline CDR1 and CDR2 sequences are SGHTA and FQGNSA. V lost 5 bases to trimming and J lost 4 bases; unmatched junction nucleotides: 10. The DNA of the CDR3 is TGTGCCAGCAGCGGCGGGCGGGGGGCTCAGTACGAGCAGTACTTC. It codes for CASSGGRGAQYEQYF. The complete variable domain, with remaining parts taken from reference TRBV7-2 and TRBJ2-7, reads GAGVSQSPSNKVTEKGKDVELRCDPISGHTALYWYRQSLGQGLEFLIYFQGNSAPDKSGLPSDRFSAERTGGSVSTLTIQRTQQEDSAVYLCASSGGRGAQYEQYFGPGTRLTVT.

This chain joins TRBV9 and TRBJ2-1; TRBD2 matches 12 bases. CDR3 length: 17 amino acids. CDR1 is SGDLS and CDR2 is YYNGEE in the germline V gene. After removal of 0 bases from V and 8 bases from J, the junction contained 9 bases not matched to a gene. In DNA, the CDR3 is TGTGCCAGCAGCGTAGCTTGGCGACTAGCGGGAGAGGATGAGCAGTTCTTC. It encodes CASSVAWRLAGEDEQFF.

The chain couples TRBV5-1 to TRBJ2-6; TRBD1 matches 7 bases. V lost 4 bases, J lost 10 bases, and 11 bases stayed unmatched. The CDR3 consists of 15 residues. The V gene's germline CDR1 is SGHRS and CDR2 YFSETQ. Written as DNA, the CDR3 is TGCGCCAGCAGCGCTAAACAGGGGCCGCGAAACGTCCTGACTTTC. Its protein product is CASSAKQGPRNVLTF.

This chain connects TRBV2 to TRBJ1-2, with D possibly being TRBD1 (6 bases). Trimming took off 6 bases at V and 5 bases at J, with 19 bases between the two ends. Germline lookup yields CDR1 SNHLY and CDR2 FYNNEI. CDR3 length: 15 amino acids. The CDR3 protein is CASSKSRQVRYGYTF. DNA of the CDR3: TGTGCCAGCAGCAAATCGAGACAGGTTCGGTATGGCTACACCTTC.

The chain links TRBV7-2 to TRBJ2-1; D gene ambiguous. Germline V CDR1 and CDR2: SGHTA, FQGNSA. The CDR3 spans 13 residues. V was trimmed by 2 bases and J by 3 bases, leaving 5 bases between them. DNA of the CDR3: TGTGCCAGCAGCTTATCCTACTACAATGAGCAGTTCTTC. It translates to CASSLSYYNEQFF.

This chain joins TRBV27 and TRBJ1-5; the D gene is possibly TRBD1 (6 bases). Trimming took off 6 bases at V and 4 bases at J, with 13 bases between the two ends. CDR1 is MNHEY and CDR2 is SMNVEV in the germline V gene (reference sequence). The CDR3 totals 14 residues. The CDR3: CASRVTGVNQPQHF. The CDR3 DNA sequence: TGTGCCAGCAGGGTGACAGGCGTTAATCAGCCCCAGCATTTT.

This clone was seen a single time. The same CDR3 is also encoded by other DNA sequences in this sample. This chain connects TRBV19 to TRBJ1-5, with 9 positions matching TRBD1. The CDR3 sequence is 14 residues long. Germline V gene data show CDR1 as LNHDA and CDR2 as SQIVND (reference sequence). V trimming: 3 bases; J trimming: 4 bases; junction bases outside the gene matches: 1. CDR3 region: CASSMGQGNQPQHF. CDR3 DNA sequence: TGTGCCAGTAGTATGGGACAGGGTAATCAGCCCCAGCATTTT.

This clone has just a few counts. This chain joins TRBV9 and TRBJ2-1; 13 bases are shared with TRBD2. CDR1 is SGDLS, CDR2 YYNGEE, per germline. With V trimmed by 0 bases and J by 10 bases, 4 bases remained unmatched. This CDR3 has 15 amino acids. DNA of the CDR3: TGTGCCAGCAGCGTAGACGGGACTAGCGGGGAAGAGCAGTTCTTC. Its translation: CASSVDGTSGEEQFF.

This chain uses TRBV18 with TRBJ2-7; D may be TRBD1 (5 bases). From germline, CDR1 is KGHSH and CDR2 LQKENI. The CDR3 totals 14 residues. The V end lost 6 bases, the J end lost 7 bases, and 19 bases lay between the germline ends. CDR3 nucleotides: TGTGCCAGCTCCCCCGATTTGTTGGGGCGGGAGCAGTACTTC. Amino acid sequence: CASSPDLLGREQYF.

This clone was detected only once. The chain has TRBV7-3 and TRBJ2-1, with D maybe TRBD1 (6 bases). Germline CDR1 reads SGHTA; CDR2 reads FQGTGA. The CDR3 is 12 residues long. V was trimmed by 8 bases and J by 5 bases, leaving 10 bases between them. CDR3: CASAGENNEQFF. CDR3 in DNA: TGTGCCAGCGCAGGGGAAAACAATGAGCAGTTCTTC.

The chain is built from TRBV19 and TRBJ2-3; 7 bases match TRBD1. The V and J ends lost 4 bases and 0 bases, in that order; junction bases with no gene match: 7. This CDR3 contains 16 residues. Germline CDR1 reads LNHDA; CDR2 reads SQIVND (reference sequence). CDR3 nucleotides: TGTGCCAGTAGTAAGGAACAGGGGTTCAGCACAGATACGCAGTATTTT. Protein product: CASSKEQGFSTDTQYF.